This entry lists 7 T cell receptor beta chains sequenced from one sample in a study of blood T cell repertoires in COVID-19. Sequencing used immunoSEQ multiplex PCR; TCRdb keeps in-frame clones, though not all of them. The table includes around 480,000 clones, about 90% detected once. Input material: PBMCs or T cells enriched from blood (not recorded which). The source of these receptors is a woman between 18 and 30 years old who had recovered from COVID-19.

The chain combines TRBV18 with TRBJ1-2; a weak D match, TRBD1 (5 bases). CDR3 length: 15 residues. Germline CDR1 reads KGHSH; CDR2 reads LQKENI. Trimming stripped 0 bases from V and 4 bases from J, with 12 bases between. This CDR3 reads CASSPPGRAGYGYTF. CDR3 nucleotides: TGTGCCAGCTCACCACCGGGCAGGGCCGGCTATGGCTACACCTTC.

The J gene is TRBJ2-7, the V gene TRBV5-1, with a tentative D call TRBD1 (6 bases). Germline V gene sequence: CDR1 SGHRS, CDR2 YFSETQ. The CDR3 totals 15 residues. Trimming left V 4 bases short and J 5 bases short, with 19 bases between. The CDR3 DNA reads as TGCGCCAGCAGCCTATGGGGGCAGGTCCCCCACGAGCAGTACTTC. This translates into CASSLWGQVPHEQYF.

This chain joins TRBV9 and TRBJ2-1; 12 nucleotides agree with TRBD2. This CDR3 region has 13 residues. V shed 2 bases, J shed 15 bases, and the junction held 6 bases outside the gene matches. Looked up from germline, CDR1 is SGDLS and CDR2 is YYNGEE. CDR3 coding DNA: TGTGCCAGCAGCGTGACTAGCGGGGGTGCAGTGTTCTTC. Translation gives CASSVTSGGAVFF.

The DNA for the CDR3 is TGTGCCAGTAGTATATCTGAGCTCACCGGGGAGCTGTTTTTT. It specifies CASSISELTGELFF. V gene TRBV19 combines with J gene TRBJ2-2; D call uncertain. The V gene lost 2 bases and the J gene lost 4 bases, with 8 bases spanning the gap. CDR1 and CDR2 (germline): LNHDA, SQIVND (reference sequence). The CDR3 is 14 residues long.

This chain connects TRBV2 to TRBJ1-5; tentatively, D is TRBD1 (5 bases). The germline CDR1 and CDR2 sequences are SNHLY and FYNNEI. V lost 11 bases, J lost 4 bases, and 12 bases lay in between. The CDR3 covers 12 residues. This CDR3 reads CAAGTPNQPQHF. The CDR3 region has the DNA TGTGCCGCGGGGACCCCTAATCAGCCCCAGCATTTT.

The rearrangement uses TRBV28 and TRBJ1-6; D remains unclear. The CDR3 is 14 residues long. With 2 bases removed from V and 2 bases from J, the gap between germline ends came to 4 bases. The germline CDR1 and CDR2 sequences are MDHEN and SYDVKM. The CDR3 region is CASSLTAYNSPLHF. The CDR3, as DNA: TGTGCCAGCAGTTTAACAGCCTATAATTCACCCCTCCACTTT.

The rearrangement uses TRBV6-5 and TRBJ2-5, with a tentative D call TRBD1 (5 bases). This CDR3 is built from 13 residues. The ends were cut back, 5 bases at V and 1 base at J, with 8 bases in the middle. The germline CDR1 and CDR2 sequences are MNHEY and SVGAGI. CDR3 loop: CASSTGFQETQYF. The CDR3 region has the DNA TGTGCCAGCAGTACAGGCTTCCAAGAGACCCAGTACTTC.